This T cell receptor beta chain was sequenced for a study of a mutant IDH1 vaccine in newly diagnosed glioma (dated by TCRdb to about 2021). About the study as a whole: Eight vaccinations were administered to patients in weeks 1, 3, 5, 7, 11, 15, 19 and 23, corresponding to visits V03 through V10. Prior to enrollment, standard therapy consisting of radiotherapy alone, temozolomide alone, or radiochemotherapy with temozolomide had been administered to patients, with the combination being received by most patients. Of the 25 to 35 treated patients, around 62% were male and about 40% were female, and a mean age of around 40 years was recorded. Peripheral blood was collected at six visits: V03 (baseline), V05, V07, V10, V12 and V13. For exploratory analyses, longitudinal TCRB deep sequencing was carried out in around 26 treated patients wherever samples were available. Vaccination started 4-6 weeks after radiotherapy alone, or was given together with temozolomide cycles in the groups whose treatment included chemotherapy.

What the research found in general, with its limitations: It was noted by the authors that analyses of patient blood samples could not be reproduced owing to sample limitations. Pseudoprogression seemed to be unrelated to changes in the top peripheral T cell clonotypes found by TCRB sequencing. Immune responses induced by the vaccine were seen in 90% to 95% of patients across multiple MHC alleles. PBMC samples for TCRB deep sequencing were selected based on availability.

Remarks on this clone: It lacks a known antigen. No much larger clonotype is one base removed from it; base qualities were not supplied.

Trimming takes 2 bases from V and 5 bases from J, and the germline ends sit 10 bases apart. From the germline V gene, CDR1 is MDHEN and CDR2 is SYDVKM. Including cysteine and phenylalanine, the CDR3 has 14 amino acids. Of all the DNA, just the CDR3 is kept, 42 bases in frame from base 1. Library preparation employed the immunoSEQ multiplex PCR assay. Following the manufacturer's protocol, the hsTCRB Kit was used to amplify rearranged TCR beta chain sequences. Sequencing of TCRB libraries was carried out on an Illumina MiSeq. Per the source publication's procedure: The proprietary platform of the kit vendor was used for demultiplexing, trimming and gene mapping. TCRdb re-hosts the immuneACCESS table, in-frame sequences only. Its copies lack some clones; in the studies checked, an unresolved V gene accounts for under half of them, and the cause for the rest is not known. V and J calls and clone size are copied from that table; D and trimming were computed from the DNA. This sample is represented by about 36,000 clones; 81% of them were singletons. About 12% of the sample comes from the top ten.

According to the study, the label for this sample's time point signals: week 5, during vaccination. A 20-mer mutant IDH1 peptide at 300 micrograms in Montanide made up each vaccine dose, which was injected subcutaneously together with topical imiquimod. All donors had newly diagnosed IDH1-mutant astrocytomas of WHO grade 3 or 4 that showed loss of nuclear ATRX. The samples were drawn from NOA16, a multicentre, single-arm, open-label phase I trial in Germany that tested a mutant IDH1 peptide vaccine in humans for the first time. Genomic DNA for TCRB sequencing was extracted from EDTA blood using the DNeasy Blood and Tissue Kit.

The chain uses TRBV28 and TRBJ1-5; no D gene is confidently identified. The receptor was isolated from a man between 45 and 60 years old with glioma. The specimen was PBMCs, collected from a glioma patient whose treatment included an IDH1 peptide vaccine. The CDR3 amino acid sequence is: CASSLGSADQPQHF. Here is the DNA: TGTGCCAGCAGTTTAGGGAGCGCGGATCAGCCCCAGCATTTT.